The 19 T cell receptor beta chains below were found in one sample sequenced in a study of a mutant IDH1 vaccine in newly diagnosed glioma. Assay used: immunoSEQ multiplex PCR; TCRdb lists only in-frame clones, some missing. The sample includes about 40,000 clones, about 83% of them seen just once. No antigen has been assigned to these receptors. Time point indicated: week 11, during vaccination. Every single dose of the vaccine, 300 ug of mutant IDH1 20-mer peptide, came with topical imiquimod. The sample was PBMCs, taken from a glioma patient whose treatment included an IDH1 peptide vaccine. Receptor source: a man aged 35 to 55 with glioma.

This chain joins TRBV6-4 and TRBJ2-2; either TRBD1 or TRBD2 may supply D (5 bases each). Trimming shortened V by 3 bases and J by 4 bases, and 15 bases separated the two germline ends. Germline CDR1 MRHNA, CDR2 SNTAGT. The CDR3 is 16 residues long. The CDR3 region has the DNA TGTGCCAGCAGTGAAGGAGTGGGACCTCCCACCGGGGAGCTGTTTTTT. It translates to CASSEGVGPPTGELFF.

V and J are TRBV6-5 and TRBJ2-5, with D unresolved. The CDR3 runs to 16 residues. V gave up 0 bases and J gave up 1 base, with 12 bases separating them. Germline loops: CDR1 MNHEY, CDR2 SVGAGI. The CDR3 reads CASSYSYSPAQETQYF. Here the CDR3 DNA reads TGTGCCAGCAGTTACTCGTATTCACCTGCCCAAGAGACCCAGTACTTC.

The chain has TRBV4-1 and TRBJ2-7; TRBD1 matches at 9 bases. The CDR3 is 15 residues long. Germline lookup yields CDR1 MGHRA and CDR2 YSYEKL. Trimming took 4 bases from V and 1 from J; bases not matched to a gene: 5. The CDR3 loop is CASSLRTGESYEQYF. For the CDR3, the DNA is TGCGCCAGCAGCCTTCGGACAGGGGAGTCCTACGAGCAGTACTTC.

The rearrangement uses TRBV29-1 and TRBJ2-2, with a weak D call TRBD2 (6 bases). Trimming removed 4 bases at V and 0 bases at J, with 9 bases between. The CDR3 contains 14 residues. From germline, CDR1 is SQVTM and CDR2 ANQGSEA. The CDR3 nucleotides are TGCAGCGTTGGCGGGATATCGAACACCGGGGAGCTGTTTTTT. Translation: CSVGGISNTGELFF.

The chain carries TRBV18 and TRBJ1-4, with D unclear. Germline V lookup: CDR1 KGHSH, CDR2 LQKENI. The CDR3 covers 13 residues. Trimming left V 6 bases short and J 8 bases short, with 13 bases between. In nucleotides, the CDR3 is TGTGCCAGCTCCGGCGGCCACGGGGAAAAACTGTTTTTT. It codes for CASSGGHGEKLFF.

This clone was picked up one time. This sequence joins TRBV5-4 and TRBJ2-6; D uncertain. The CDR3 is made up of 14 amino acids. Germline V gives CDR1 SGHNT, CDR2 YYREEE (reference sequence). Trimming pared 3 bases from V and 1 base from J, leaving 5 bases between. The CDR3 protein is CASSYFSGANVLTF. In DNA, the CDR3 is TGTGCCAGCAGCTACTTTTCTGGGGCCAACGTCCTGACTTTC.

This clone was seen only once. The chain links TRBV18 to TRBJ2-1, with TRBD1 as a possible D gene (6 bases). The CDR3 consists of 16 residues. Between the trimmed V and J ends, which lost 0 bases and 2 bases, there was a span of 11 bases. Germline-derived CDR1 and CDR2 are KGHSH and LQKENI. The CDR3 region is CASSPPLQGAYNEQFF. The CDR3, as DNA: TGTGCCAGCTCACCACCGCTACAGGGTGCCTACAATGAGCAGTTCTTC.

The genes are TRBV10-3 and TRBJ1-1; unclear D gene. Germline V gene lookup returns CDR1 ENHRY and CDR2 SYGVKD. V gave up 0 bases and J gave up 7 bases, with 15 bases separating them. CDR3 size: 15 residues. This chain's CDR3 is CAISESTREVDEAFF. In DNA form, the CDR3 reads TGTGCCATCAGTGAGTCGACAAGGGAGGTAGATGAAGCTTTCTTT.

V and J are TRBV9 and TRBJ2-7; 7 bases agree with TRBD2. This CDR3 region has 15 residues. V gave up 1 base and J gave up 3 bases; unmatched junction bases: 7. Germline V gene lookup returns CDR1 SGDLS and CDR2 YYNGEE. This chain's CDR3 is CASSVNGGGGYEQYF. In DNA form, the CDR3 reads TGTGCCAGCAGCGTAAACGGTGGGGGGGGCTACGAGCAGTACTTC.

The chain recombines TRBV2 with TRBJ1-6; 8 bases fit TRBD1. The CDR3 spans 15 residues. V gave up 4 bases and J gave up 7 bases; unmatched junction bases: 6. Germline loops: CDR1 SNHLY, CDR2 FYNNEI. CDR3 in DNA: TGTGCCAGCAGTGCCAGGGGGCAATGGAATTCACCCCTCCACTTT. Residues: CASSARGQWNSPLHF.

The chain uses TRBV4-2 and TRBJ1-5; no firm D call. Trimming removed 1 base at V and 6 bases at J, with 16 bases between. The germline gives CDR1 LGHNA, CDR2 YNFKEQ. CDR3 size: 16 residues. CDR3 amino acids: CASSQAFRGNFQPQHF. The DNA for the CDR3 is TGTGCCAGCAGCCAAGCTTTTCGGGGAAATTTTCAGCCCCAGCATTTT.

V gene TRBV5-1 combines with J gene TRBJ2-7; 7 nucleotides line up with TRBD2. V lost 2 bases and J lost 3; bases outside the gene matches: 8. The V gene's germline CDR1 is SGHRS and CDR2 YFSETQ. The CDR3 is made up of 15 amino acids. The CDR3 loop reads CASSLAGQDYYEQYF. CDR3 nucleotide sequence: TGCGCCAGCAGCTTAGCGGGGCAAGACTACTACGAGCAGTACTTC.

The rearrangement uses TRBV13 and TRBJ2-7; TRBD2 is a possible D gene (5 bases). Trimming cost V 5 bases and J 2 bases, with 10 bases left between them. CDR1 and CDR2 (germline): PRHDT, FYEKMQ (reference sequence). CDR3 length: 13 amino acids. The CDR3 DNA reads TGTGCCAGCAGCACCGGGAAACCCTACGAGCAGTACTTC. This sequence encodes CASSTGKPYEQYF.

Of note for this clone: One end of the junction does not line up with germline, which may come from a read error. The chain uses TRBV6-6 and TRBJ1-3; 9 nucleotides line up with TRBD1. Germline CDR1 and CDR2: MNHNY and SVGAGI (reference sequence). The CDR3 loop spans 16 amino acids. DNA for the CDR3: TGTGCCAGCAGGACAAACAGGGGGCAAGCGTCTTATAAACTAAGGTTT. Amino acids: CASRTNRGQASYKLRF.

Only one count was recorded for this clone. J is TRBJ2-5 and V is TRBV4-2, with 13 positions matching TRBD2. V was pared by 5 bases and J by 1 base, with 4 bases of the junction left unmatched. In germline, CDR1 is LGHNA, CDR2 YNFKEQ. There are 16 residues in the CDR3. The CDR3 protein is CASSWTSGSSQETQYF. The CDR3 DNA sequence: TGTGCCAGCAGCTGGACTAGCGGGAGTTCCCAAGAGACCCAGTACTTC.

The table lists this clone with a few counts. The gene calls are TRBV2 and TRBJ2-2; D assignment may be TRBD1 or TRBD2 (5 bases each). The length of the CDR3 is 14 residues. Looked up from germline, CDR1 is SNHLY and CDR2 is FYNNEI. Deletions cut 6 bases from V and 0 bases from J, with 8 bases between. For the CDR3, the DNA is TGTGCCAGCAGGGGGGATACGAACACCGGGGAGCTGTTTTTT. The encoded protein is CASRGDTNTGELFF.

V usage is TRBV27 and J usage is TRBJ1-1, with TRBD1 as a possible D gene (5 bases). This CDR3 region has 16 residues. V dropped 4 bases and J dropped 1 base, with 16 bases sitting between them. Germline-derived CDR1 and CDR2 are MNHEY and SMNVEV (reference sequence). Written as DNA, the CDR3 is TGTGCCAGCAGTTCGTTCAGGGCAGGGAAGAACACTGAAGCTTTCTTT. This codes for CASSSFRAGKNTEAFF.

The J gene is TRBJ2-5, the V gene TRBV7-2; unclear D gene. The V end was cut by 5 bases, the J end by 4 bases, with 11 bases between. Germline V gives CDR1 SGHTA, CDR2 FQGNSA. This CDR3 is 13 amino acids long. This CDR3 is CASSAQGRETQYF. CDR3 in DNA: TGTGCCAGCAGCGCGCAAGGACGAGAGACCCAGTACTTC.

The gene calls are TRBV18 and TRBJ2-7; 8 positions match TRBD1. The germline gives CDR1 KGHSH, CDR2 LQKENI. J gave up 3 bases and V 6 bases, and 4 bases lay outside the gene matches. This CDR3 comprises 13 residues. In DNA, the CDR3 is TGTGCCAGCTCCGGGGGACAGGTCTACGAGCAGTACTTC. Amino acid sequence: CASSGGQVYEQYF.